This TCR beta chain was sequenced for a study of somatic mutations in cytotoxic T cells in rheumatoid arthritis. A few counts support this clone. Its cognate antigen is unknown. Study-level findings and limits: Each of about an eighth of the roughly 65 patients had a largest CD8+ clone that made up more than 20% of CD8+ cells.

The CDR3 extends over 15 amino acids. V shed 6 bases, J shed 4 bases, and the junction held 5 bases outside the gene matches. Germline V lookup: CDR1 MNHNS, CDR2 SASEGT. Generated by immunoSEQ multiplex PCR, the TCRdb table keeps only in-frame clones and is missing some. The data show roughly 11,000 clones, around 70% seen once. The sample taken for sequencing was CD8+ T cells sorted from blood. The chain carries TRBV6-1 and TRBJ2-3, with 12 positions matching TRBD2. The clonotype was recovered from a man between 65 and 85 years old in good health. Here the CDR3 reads CASSGLAGTADTQYF. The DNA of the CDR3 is TGTGCCAGCAGCGGACTAGCGGGAACCGCAGATACGCAGTATTTT.